The clone carrying this TCR beta chain was counted a few times. Its matching antigen is unknown. cDNA prepared by RNA extraction and subsequent reverse transcription served as the template for sequencing. Profiling relied on immunoSEQ multiplex PCR, and the TCRdb table lists in-frame clones only, not all of them. The profile shows 150,000 to 200,000 clones, approximately 59% of them singletons. This sample was taken from a study of CD8+ T cells in alopecia areata. Regarding the study as a whole: Lesional scalp exceeded normal scalp in clonality, especially in alopecia totalis/universalis.

The CDR3 contains 17 residues. In germline, CDR1 is LGHNA, CDR2 YNFKEQ. With 0 bases clipped from V and 1 base from J, the junction kept 6 bases outside the gene matches. The material was CD4+ T cells sorted from blood, obtained at week 0. The clonotype originates from a human donor with alopecia areata. The chain employs TRBV4-2 and TRBJ2-5; TRBD2 matches 9 bases. CDR3: CASSQERGGGVQETQYF. The CDR3 DNA follows: TGTGCCAGCAGCCAAGAGAGGGGCGGGGGGGTCCAAGAGACCCAGTACTTC.